A selection of T cell receptor beta chains follows, all from one sample in a study of blood T cell repertoires in COVID-19. Clones were sequenced by immunoSEQ multiplex PCR, and TCRdb holds only the in-frame ones, with some missing. The data hold just over 250,000 clones, with roughly four fifths observed a single time. Sequencing was performed on PBMCs or T cells enriched from blood (not recorded which). Every receptor here comes from a young man with acute COVID-19. Each CDR3 is given with its conserved first and last residue. D genes are given only for firm matches. The listing skips clone size in some rows; elsewhere it reads once, few, many or a size class.

V: TRBV28
length: 18
size: .
D: TRBD2
J: TRBJ2-2
CDR3: CASSRYTALAGSTGELFF

V: TRBV12-3/TRBV12-4
length: 13
size: .
D: .
J: TRBJ2-1
CDR3: CASRGVGWRGEFF

V: TRBV7-6
length: 18
size: once
D: TRBD1
J: TRBJ1-2
CDR3: CASSLEPGQGDYGYGYTF

V: TRBV6-2/TRBV6-3
length: 16
size: once
D: .
J: TRBJ1-2
CDR3: CASSITGSFRNYGYTF

V: TRBV6-2/TRBV6-3
length: 13
size: .
D: .
J: TRBJ2-2
CDR3: CASSYRDTGELFF

V: TRBV6-1
length: 17
size: .
D: TRBD1
J: TRBJ1-3
CDR3: CASSEASGQGIGNTIYF

V: TRBV19
length: 14
size: .
D: TRBD2
J: TRBJ2-2
CDR3: CASSPSGGAGELFF

V: TRBV11-2
length: 15
size: .
D: TRBD1
J: TRBJ2-2
CDR3: CASSYSGTGNGELFF

V: TRBV5-4
length: 15
size: .
D: .
J: TRBJ2-1
CDR3: CASSLLRGTYNEQFF

V: TRBV7-9
length: 16
size: once
D: TRBD1
J: TRBJ1-1
CDR3: CASSPPGAGGSTEAFF

V: TRBV28
length: 12
size: .
D: .
J: TRBJ1-2
CDR3: CASRLQGRTVLF